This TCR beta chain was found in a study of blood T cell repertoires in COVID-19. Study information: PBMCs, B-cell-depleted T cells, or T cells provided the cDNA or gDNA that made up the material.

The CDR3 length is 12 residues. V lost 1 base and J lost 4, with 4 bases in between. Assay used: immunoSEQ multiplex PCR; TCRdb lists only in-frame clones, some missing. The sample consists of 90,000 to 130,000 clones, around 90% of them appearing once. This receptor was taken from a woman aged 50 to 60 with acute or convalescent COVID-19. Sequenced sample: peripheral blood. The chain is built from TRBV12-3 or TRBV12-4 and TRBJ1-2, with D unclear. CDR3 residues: CASSLGRYGYTF. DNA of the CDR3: TGTGCCAGCAGTTTAGGTCGCTATGGCTACACCTTC.